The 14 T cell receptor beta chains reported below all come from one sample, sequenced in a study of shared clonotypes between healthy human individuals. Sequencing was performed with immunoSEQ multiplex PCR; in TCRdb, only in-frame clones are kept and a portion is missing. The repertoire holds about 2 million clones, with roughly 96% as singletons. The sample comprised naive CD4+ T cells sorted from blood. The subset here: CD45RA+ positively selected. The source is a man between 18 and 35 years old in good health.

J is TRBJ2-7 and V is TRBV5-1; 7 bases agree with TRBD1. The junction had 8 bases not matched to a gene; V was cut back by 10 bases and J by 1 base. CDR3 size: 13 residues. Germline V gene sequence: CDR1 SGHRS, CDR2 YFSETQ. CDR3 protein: CALHGTASYEQYF. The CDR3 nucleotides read TGCGCCTTACACGGGACAGCTTCCTACGAGCAGTACTTC.

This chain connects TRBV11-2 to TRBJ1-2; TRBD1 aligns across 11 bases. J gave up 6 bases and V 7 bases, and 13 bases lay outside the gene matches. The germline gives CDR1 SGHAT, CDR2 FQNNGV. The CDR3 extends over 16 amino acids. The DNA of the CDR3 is TGTGCCAGCAACACTCAGCTAGGACAGGGGGCGAATGGCTACACCTTC. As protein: CASNTQLGQGANGYTF.

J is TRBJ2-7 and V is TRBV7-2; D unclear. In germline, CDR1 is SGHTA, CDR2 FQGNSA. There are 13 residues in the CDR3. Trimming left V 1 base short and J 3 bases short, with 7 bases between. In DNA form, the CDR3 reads TGTGCCAGCAGCTTAGTACAGCTCTACGAGCAGTACTTC. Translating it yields CASSLVQLYEQYF.

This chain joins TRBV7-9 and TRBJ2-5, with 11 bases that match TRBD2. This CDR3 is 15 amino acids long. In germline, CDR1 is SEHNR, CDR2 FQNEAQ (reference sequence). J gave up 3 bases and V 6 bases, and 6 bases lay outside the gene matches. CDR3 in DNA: TGTGCCAGCAGTAGAAATAGCGGGAGGGAAGAGACCCAGTACTTC. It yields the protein CASSRNSGREETQYF. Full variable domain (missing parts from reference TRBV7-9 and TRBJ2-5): DTGVSQNPRHKITKRGQNVTFRCDPISEHNRLYWYRQTLGQGPEFLTYFQNEAQLEKSRLLSDRFSAERPKGSFSTLEIQRTEQGDSAMYLCASSRNSGREETQYFGPGTRLLVL.

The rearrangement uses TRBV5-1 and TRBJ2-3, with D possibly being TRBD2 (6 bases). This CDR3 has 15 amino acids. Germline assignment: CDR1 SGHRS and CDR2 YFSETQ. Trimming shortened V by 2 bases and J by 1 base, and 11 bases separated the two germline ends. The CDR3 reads CASSFWGDRTDTQYF. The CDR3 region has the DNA TGCGCCAGCAGCTTCTGGGGGGACCGCACAGATACGCAGTATTTT.

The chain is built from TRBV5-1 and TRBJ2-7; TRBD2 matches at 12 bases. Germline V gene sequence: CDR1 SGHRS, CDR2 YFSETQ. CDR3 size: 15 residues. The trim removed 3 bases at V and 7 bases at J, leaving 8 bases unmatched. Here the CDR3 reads CASSSSSGGAREQYF. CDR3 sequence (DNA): TGCGCCAGCAGCTCCTCTAGCGGGGGGGCGAGGGAGCAGTACTTC.

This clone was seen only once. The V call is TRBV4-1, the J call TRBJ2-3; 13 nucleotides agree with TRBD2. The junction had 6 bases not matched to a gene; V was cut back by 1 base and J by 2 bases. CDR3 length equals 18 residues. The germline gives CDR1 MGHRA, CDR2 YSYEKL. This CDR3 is CASSQGPLAGGFTDTQYF. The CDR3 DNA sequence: TGCGCCAGCAGCCAAGGTCCACTAGCGGGGGGGTTCACAGATACGCAGTATTTT.

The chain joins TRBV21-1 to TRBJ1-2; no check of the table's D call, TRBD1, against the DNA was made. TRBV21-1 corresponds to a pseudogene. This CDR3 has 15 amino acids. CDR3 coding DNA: TGTGCCAGCAGCGGAACAGGGGGCCGCGACTATGGCTACACCTTC. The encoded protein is CASSGTGGRDYGYTF.

In DNA, the CDR3 is TGTGCCAGCTCACCACCGTGGGGGTATGAAAAACTGTTTTTT. Translated, it gives CASSPPWGYEKLFF. This chain uses TRBV18 with TRBJ1-4, with D perhaps TRBD1 (5 bases). This CDR3 contains 14 residues. V was shortened by 0 bases and J by 6 bases, with 8 bases between the two germline ends. Germline V gives CDR1 KGHSH, CDR2 LQKENI. Filled out from reference TRBV18 and TRBJ1-4, the complete variable domain reads NAGVMQNPRHLVRRRGQEARLRCSPMKGHSHVYWYRQLPEEGLKFMVYLQKENIIDESGMPKERFSAEFPKEGPSILRIQQVVRGDSAAYFCASSPPWGYEKLFFGSGTQLSVL.

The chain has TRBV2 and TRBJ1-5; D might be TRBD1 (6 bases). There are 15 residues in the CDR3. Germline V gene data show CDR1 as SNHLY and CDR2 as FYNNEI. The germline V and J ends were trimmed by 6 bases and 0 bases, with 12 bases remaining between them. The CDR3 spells CASSLQGPSNQPQHF. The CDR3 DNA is TGTGCCAGCAGCCTTCAGGGGCCTAGCAATCAGCCCCAGCATTTT.

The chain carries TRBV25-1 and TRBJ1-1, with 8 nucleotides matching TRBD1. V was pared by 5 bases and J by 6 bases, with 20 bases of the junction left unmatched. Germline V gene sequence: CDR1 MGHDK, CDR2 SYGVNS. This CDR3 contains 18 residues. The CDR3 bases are TGTGCCAGCAGTCGGGGGGGCGGGACAGGAACGGTACGCGCTGAAGCTTTCTTT. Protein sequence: CASSRGGGTGTVRAEAFF.

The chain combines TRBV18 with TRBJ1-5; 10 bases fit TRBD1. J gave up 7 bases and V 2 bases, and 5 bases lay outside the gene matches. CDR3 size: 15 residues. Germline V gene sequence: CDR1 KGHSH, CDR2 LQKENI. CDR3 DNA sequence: TGTGCCAGCTCACCATTAGACAGGGGGCAACAGCCCCAGCATTTT. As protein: CASSPLDRGQQPQHF.

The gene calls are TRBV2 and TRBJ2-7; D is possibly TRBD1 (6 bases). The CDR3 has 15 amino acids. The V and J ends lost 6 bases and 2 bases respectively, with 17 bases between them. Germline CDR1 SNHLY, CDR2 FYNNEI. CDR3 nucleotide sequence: TGTGCCAGCAGCAAAAACCGGGCAGGGGCCTACGAGCAGTACTTC. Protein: CASSKNRAGAYEQYF.

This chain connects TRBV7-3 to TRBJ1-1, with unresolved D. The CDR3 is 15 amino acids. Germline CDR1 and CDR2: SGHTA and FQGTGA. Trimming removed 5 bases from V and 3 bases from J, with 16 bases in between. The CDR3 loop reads CASSPTIGLDTEAFF. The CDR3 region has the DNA TGTGCCAGCAGCCCGACTATAGGGCTTGACACTGAAGCTTTCTTT.